Listed here is a single TCR beta chain. What this receptor recognizes is not known. No much larger clone is present one base from it, and per-base qualities are unavailable. Library creation used 5' RACE. The data were produced on a NextSeq 500. Unique molecular identifiers were attached to individual cDNA molecules in the TCR library protocol so that sequencing error and PCR bias could be corrected. TCR alpha and beta chains were both sequenced, and the abundances of alpha and beta sequences in each sample were closely correlated with each other. As for how the authors treated the data: Decombinator V4 was used to annotate the V gene, J gene and CDR3 of the TCR sequences. TCRs were defined as expanded if a significant change between any two time points was detected under a Poisson model with p below 0.0001. Abundances of TCRs were expressed as counts per million after normalisation to the total number of TCRs sequenced in each sample. MAIT TCRs were defined by TRAV1-2 paired with TRAJ12, TRAJ20 or TRAJ33, and iNKT TCRs by TRAV10 paired with TRAJ18. VDJdb, accessed 1 November 2021, was searched for CMV, EBV and SARS-CoV-2 annotated TCRs, excluding TCRs annotated for multiple antigens. TCRdb took the public reads, trimmed them with fastp at Q25, ran MiXCR for clone calling and kept in-frame beta chains. For every CDR3 protein sequence, its rows merge into one entry that carries the most common genes and DNA. TCRdb, not the original authors, processed these V and J calls. Across this sample there are about 100,000 distinct CDR3 sequences, with over 10% seen only once. The top ten clones comprise 2% to 2.5% of the sample.

The data were taken from a study of early T cells in non-severe SARS-CoV-2 infection (dated by TCRdb to the early 2020s). About the investigation overall: Because TCR sequencing relied on bulk RNA taken from unsorted whole blood, pairing of alpha and beta chains was not possible.

The germline V gene specifies SGHVS as CDR1 and FQNEAQ as CDR2. The CDR3 spans 13 residues, from the cysteine through the phenylalanine. Of all the DNA, just the CDR3 is kept, 39 bases in frame from base 1. V is reduced by 4 bases and J by 6 bases, leaving a spacing of 13 bases between them. A case-control design nested within a healthcare worker cohort in London, UK, was used, with weekly nasopharyngeal swab PCR tests and blood sampling performed. Healthcare workers were recruited during the week of the UK lockdown, between 23 and 31 March 2020, and followed weekly for up to about 16 weeks. Broad study findings and their caveats: Matching against VDJdb was skewed toward anti-spike CD8 responses, likely underestimated virus-specific expansions, and missed private and CD4 specificities.

The chain is made from TRBV7-8 and TRBJ2-7; possibly the D gene is TRBD2, per 6 matching bases. The sample comprised whole blood. This TCR was recovered from an adult who was a healthcare worker with PCR-confirmed SARS-CoV-2 infection or an uninfected control (not recorded which). The CDR3 has the sequence CASSSRDFGEQYF. The DNA sequence is given as TGTGCCAGCAGCTCCCGGGACTTCGGCGAGCAGTACTTC.